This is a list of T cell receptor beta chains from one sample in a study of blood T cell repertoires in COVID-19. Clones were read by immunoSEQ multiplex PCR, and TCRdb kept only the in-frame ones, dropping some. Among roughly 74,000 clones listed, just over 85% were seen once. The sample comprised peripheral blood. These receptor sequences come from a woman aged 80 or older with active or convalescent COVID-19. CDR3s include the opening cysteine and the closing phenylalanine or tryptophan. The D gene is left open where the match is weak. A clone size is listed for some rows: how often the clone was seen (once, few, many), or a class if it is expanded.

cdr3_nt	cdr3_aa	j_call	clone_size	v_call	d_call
TGTGCCAGCAGCTTAGCCCCCGGGACAGGGAGAAGTGGCTACACCTTC	CASSLAPGTGRSGYTF	TRBJ1-2	.	TRBV7-2	TRBD1
TGTGCCAGCAGCGATACCGGGACACGGGCTTACGAGCAGTACTTC	CASSDTGTRAYEQYF	TRBJ2-7	.	TRBV6-5	.
TGCGCCAGCTCCGGACACCTACAAGAGACCCAGTACTTC	CASSGHLQETQYF	TRBJ2-5	.	TRBV10-1	.
TGTGCCAGCAGCTTGGGGATGGGGGGTCAGCTCCAGCATTTT	CASSLGMGGQLQHF	TRBJ1-5	.	TRBV5-5	.
TGTGCCAGCAGCTTGAGGAGGGAAACGAATGAGCAGTTCTTC	CASSLRRETNEQFF	TRBJ2-1	.	TRBV5-4	.
TGTGCCAGCAGCTATGACAGCTATGGCTACACCTTC	CASSYDSYGYTF	TRBJ1-2	once	TRBV7-9	.
TGTGCCAGCAGCAGAAAACAGGGGGGAGGTGGGGAGCTGTTTTTT	CASSRKQGGGGELFF	TRBJ2-2	.	TRBV5-4	TRBD1
TGCGCCAGCACCCAAGGGGGGGCGAACACTGAAGCTTTCTTT	CASTQGGANTEAFF	TRBJ1-1	.	TRBV5-1	.
TGTGCCTGGAGGCAGGGGAGCTCCTATAATTCACCCCTCCACTTT	CAWRQGSSYNSPLHF	TRBJ1-6	.	TRBV30	.
TGTGCCAGCAGCCCAATGGGACTAGCGGGATCTAGCACAGATACGCAGTATTTT	CASSPMGLAGSSTDTQYF	TRBJ2-3	.	TRBV3-1/TRBV3-2	TRBD2
TGTGCCAGCTCACCAACGGAGGTGTCAGCCAAAAACATTCAGTACTTC	CASSPTEVSAKNIQYF	TRBJ2-4	once	TRBV18	.
TGTGCCAGTACCACTTCCTGGGCACAGCCCCAGCATTTT	CASTTSWAQPQHF	TRBJ1-5	.	TRBV19	.
TGTGCCAGCAGTTTACAGGACAGGGTTAATGGCTACACCTTC	CASSLQDRVNGYTF	TRBJ1-2	.	TRBV28	TRBD1
TGTGCCAGCTCACCACCCAGGGTCTCCTACAATGAGCAGTTCTTC	CASSPPRVSYNEQFF	TRBJ2-1	.	TRBV18	.
TGTGCCAGCAGTTACGTGTCCCGGGGGAACACAGATACGCAGTATTTT	CASSYVSRGNTDTQYF	TRBJ2-3	.	TRBV6-2/TRBV6-3	.
TGTGCCAGCGTATCAGGGGGCCGAACTGAAGCTTTCTTT	CASVSGGRTEAFF	TRBJ1-1	few	TRBV2	TRBD1
TGTGCCAGCAGCTCCCCCGGGACTAGCGGGGTCGGGTTTCCGTATTTT	CASSSPGTSGVGFPYF	TRBJ2-3	once	TRBV5-4	TRBD2
TGTGCCAGCAGCCTTACAGACCGCGGGTACGAGCAGTACTTC	CASSLTDRGYEQYF	TRBJ2-7	.	TRBV7-2	.
TGTGCCAGCAGCCCCACGGGGGGGACCGGGGAGCTGTTTTTT	CASSPTGGTGELFF	TRBJ2-2	.	TRBV7-3	TRBD2
TGTGCCAGCAGCCGTGCGGGGGGAAGCGTCTACGAGCAGTACTTC	CASSRAGGSVYEQYF	TRBJ2-7	.	TRBV7-9	TRBD2
TGTGCCAGCAGCCAGCAGGGCGGGATGTACTCCTACGAGCAGTACTTC	CASSQQGGMYSYEQYF	TRBJ2-7	.	TRBV3-1/TRBV3-2	.
TGTGCCAGCAGCCTCCGGTTCACTCCTAGTCGTGAGAACACCGGGGAGCTGTTTTTT	CASSLRFTPSRENTGELFF	TRBJ2-2	.	TRBV9	.
TGTGCCAGCAGCCTAGGGGGCTCCAGGAACACTGAAGCTTTCTTT	CASSLGGSRNTEAFF	TRBJ1-1	.	TRBV7-9	TRBD1
TGTGCCAGCAGCTTGAGGGAGCCGGACCCAGGAGATACGCAGTATTTT	CASSLREPDPGDTQYF	TRBJ2-3	.	TRBV5-4	.
TGCGCCAGCAGCCTTCTTGGACAGGGCACTGAAGCTTTCTTT	CASSLLGQGTEAFF	TRBJ1-1	.	TRBV4-1	TRBD1
TGCGCCAGCAGCTTGACAGGGGTAGGGGATGAAAAACTGTTTTTT	CASSLTGVGDEKLFF	TRBJ1-4	.	TRBV4-3	TRBD1
TGTGCCAGCAGCCCTTCGGCCTACAATGAGCAGTTCTTC	CASSPSAYNEQFF	TRBJ2-1	.	TRBV11-2	.
TGTGCCAGCTCACCAGGGATGATGGGCACTGAAGCTTTCTTT	CASSPGMMGTEAFF	TRBJ1-1	.	TRBV11-3	.
TGTGCCAGCAGGGGCGGGAGTAGGCCCCAGCATTTT	CASRGGSRPQHF	TRBJ1-5	.	TRBV12-3/TRBV12-4	.
TGTGCCAGCAGCATGACAGGCGGGGAGACCCAGTACTTC	CASSMTGGETQYF	TRBJ2-5	.	TRBV9	.
TGTGCCAGCAGTTCCCGGAACAAGAGAGGGTACACCTTC	CASSSRNKRGYTF	TRBJ1-2	.	TRBV12-3/TRBV12-4	.
TGTGCCAGTACGACGCTAGCGGGAGTTGCAGATACGCAGTATTTT	CASTTLAGVADTQYF	TRBJ2-3	.	TRBV7-2	TRBD2
TGTGCCAGCAGCTTCCTGACAGGGCAGGAGACCCAGTACTTC	CASSFLTGQETQYF	TRBJ2-5	.	TRBV11-2	TRBD1
TGTGCCAGCTCACCGGGGGGGGACACTGAAGCTTTCTTT	CASSPGGDTEAFF	TRBJ1-1	.	TRBV18	.
TGTGCCAGCACCTCTCGAGGGATCAATCAGCCCCAGCATTTT	CASTSRGINQPQHF	TRBJ1-5	.	TRBV6-5	.
TGCAGCGTTGGCCCAGGGGGCTTGAATAATGAAAAACTGTTTTTT	CSVGPGGLNNEKLFF	TRBJ1-4	.	TRBV29-1	TRBD1
TGTGCCAGCAGTTACGACTTGGGTCACCAAGAAAAACTGTTTTTT	CASSYDLGHQEKLFF	TRBJ1-4	.	TRBV6-7	.
TGTGCTAGTGGTTTGGTTCTCTACGAGCAGTACTTC	CASGLVLYEQYF	TRBJ2-7	.	TRBV12-5	.
TGTGCCAGAAGCTCCCTCTGGAGGCCGGACAGGCCCTCCTACGAGCAGTACTTC	CARSSLWRPDRPSYEQYF	TRBJ2-7	.	TRBV7-5	.
TGTGCCAGCAGTTACAACCAGGGGGCTGTGAACACTGAAGCTTTCTTT	CASSYNQGAVNTEAFF	TRBJ1-1	.	TRBV6-5	TRBD1
TGCGCCAGCAGCCAAGAAATCAGCTCCTATAATTCACCCCTCCACTTT	CASSQEISSYNSPLHF	TRBJ1-6	.	TRBV4-3	.
TGTGCCAGCAGGCCTTCCGGGACAGGCAATTCACCCCTCCACTTT	CASRPSGTGNSPLHF	TRBJ1-6	.	TRBV6-5	TRBD1
TGTGCCAGCAGCTTGAGAGCGGGGGGTGGGGACAATGAGCAGTTCTTC	CASSLRAGGGDNEQFF	TRBJ2-1	.	TRBV11-2	TRBD2
TGTGCCACCTTCAGCGGGGGGGCCAAAAACATTCAGTACTTC	CATFSGGAKNIQYF	TRBJ2-4	.	TRBV19	TRBD2
TGTGCCAGCAGCCCAGGGACACCTCTTGATTCACCCCTCCACTTT	CASSPGTPLDSPLHF	TRBJ1-6	.	TRBV9	.
TGTGCCAGCAGCAGAGACTACTCCTACAATGAGCAGTTCTTC	CASSRDYSYNEQFF	TRBJ2-1	.	TRBV21-1	.
TGTGCCAGCAGTTGGACAGGGGGAAATGGCTACACCTTC	CASSWTGGNGYTF	TRBJ1-2	.	TRBV27	TRBD1
TGCGCCAGCAGCTTGGGACAGGGGGCCATGTATAATTCACCCCTCCACTTT	CASSLGQGAMYNSPLHF	TRBJ1-6	once	TRBV5-1	TRBD1
TGCAGTGCTAGTAACCCCCAGGGGGCTTTGAACACTGAAGCTTTCTTT	CSASNPQGALNTEAFF	TRBJ1-1	.	TRBV20-1	TRBD1
TGCGCCAGCAGCTTGGGATCGGGAGGGCCTAATGAGCAGTTCTTC	CASSLGSGGPNEQFF	TRBJ2-1	once	TRBV5-1	TRBD2
TGTGCCAGTAGCACGCTCGGGACAGGGAATCAGCCCCAGCATTTT	CASSTLGTGNQPQHF	TRBJ1-5	many	TRBV19	TRBD1
TGTGCCACCACCCTGGGGCTGAACACTGAAGCTTTCTTT	CATTLGLNTEAFF	TRBJ1-1	once	TRBV15	.
TGTGCCACCAGCAGCTACTCTTTTATAGCGCTACCGAACAATGAGCAGTTCTTC	CATSSYSFIALPNNEQFF	TRBJ2-1	.	TRBV15	.
TGTGCCAGTAGTAATAGATTGAACACTGAAGCTTTCTTT	CASSNRLNTEAFF	TRBJ1-1	.	TRBV19	.
TGTGCCAGTAGTATAGGAATGGCCCCCTCCTACGAGCAGTACTTC	CASSIGMAPSYEQYF	TRBJ2-7	.	TRBV19	.
TGTGCCACCAGTGGGGACAACTCCTACGAGCAGTACTTC	CATSGDNSYEQYF	TRBJ2-7	.	TRBV24-1	.
TGTGCCAGCAGTGACTCGACTAGCGGGAGGAATGAGCAGTTCTTC	CASSDSTSGRNEQFF	TRBJ2-1	.	TRBV6-4	TRBD2
TGTGCCAGCAGCACAGGACTAGCGGGGGCTCTGGCAGATACGCAGTATTTT	CASSTGLAGALADTQYF	TRBJ2-3	.	TRBV11-3	TRBD2